Described below is a single T cell receptor beta chain sequence and its context. Its antigen remains unidentified. The CDR3 totals 13 residues. V was trimmed by 5 bases and J by 8 bases, leaving 12 bases between them. CDR1 MNHEY and CDR2 SVGAGI come from the germline V gene. This sample was taken from a study of long-term antiretroviral therapy in people with HIV. Overall study findings and caveats: Control repertoires displayed wider CDR3 length ranges than the HIV repertoires.

About 0.95-10 million cryopreserved PBMC were held in samples before DNA extraction. Sequencing relied on immunoSEQ assay v3.0, run at survey level. Clones were read by immunoSEQ multiplex PCR, and TCRdb kept only the in-frame ones, dropping some. In the table there are around 25,000 clones, 65% to 90% of which are singletons. The chain has TRBV6-5 and TRBJ2-2; D gene unclear. The source was unsorted PBMCs, collected at the start of antiretroviral therapy, before treatment. This TCR came from a woman aged 18-29 years with HIV. This CDR3 reads CASSEPSRGELFF. For the CDR3, the DNA is TGTGCCAGCAGTGAGCCCTCGAGGGGGGAGCTGTTTTTT.